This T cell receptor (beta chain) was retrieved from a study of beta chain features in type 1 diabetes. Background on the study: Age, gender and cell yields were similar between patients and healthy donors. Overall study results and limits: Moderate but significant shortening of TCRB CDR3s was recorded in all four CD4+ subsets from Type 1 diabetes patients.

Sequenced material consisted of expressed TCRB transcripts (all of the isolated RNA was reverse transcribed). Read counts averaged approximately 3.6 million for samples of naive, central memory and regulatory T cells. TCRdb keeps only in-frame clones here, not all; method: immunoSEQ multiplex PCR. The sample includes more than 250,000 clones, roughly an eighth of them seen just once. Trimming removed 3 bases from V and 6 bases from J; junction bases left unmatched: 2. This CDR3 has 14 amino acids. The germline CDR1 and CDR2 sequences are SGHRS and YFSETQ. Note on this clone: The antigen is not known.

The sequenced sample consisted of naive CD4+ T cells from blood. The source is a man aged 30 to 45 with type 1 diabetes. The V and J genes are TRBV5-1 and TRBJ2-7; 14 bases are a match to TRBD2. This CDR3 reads CASSYGTSGGEQYF. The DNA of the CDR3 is TGCGCCAGCAGCTACGGGACTAGCGGGGGCGAGCAGTACTTC.